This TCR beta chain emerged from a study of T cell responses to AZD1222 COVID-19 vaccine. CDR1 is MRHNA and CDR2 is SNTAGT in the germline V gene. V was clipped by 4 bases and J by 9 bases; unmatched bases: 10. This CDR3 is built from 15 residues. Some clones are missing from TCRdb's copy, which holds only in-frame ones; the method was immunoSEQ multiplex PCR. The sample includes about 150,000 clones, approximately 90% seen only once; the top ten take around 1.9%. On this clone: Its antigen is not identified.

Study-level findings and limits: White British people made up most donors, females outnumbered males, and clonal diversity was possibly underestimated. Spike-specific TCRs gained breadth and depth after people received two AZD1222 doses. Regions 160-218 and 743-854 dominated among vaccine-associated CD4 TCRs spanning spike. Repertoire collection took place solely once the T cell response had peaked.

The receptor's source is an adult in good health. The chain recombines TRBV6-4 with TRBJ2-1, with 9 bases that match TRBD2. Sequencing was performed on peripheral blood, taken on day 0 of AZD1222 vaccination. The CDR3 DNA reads TGTGCCAGCAGTGTTTTAGGCGGGGGGGCCGGTGAGCAGTTCTTC. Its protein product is CASSVLGGGAGEQFF.